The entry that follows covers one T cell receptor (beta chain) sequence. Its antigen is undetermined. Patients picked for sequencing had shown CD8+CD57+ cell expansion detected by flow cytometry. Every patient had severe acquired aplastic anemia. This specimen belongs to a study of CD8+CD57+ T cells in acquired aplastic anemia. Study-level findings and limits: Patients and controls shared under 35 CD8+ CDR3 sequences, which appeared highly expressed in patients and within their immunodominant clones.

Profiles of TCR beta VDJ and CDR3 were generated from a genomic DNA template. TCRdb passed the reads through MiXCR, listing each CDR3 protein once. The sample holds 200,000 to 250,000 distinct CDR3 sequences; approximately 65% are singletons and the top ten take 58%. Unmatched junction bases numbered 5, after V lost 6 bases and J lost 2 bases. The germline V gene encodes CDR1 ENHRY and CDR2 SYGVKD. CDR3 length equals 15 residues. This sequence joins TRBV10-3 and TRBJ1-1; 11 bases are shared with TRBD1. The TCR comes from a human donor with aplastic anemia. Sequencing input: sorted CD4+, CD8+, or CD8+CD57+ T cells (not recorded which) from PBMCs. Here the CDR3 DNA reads TGTGCCATCAGGGGGACAGGGGGTTCCAACACTGAAGCTTTCTTT. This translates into CAIRGTGGSNTEAFF.